This entry is about one T cell receptor beta chain. What it recognizes is unknown. TCRdb redid the calling of the reads with MiXCR, one entry per CDR3 protein. This table holds nearly 650,000 distinct CDR3 sequences, around 24% found once. This record belongs to a study of T cell repertoires in cytomegalovirus infection. Per germline, CDR1 SQVTM and CDR2 ANQGSEA. V gave up 4 bases and J gave up 1 base; unmatched junction bases: 13. This CDR3 is built from 17 residues. General study results and limits: Clonotypes of TCR beta that were HLA-C-restricted and CMV-specific dominated the ex vivo response. Carriage of CMV together with the relevant HLA was identifiable through cumulative public TCR beta family frequency.

The chain links TRBV29-1 to TRBJ2-1, with 7 bases lining up with TRBD1. What was sequenced was CD8+ T cells from PBMCs. The receptor was derived from a human donor in good health (CMV status not recorded). Some clones in this sample may be carry-over from other donors' samples. CDR3 in DNA: TGCAGCGTTGTAGGGACAGCGACCCGAAAATCCTACAATGAGCAGTTCTTC. Amino acids: CSVVGTATRKSYNEQFF.